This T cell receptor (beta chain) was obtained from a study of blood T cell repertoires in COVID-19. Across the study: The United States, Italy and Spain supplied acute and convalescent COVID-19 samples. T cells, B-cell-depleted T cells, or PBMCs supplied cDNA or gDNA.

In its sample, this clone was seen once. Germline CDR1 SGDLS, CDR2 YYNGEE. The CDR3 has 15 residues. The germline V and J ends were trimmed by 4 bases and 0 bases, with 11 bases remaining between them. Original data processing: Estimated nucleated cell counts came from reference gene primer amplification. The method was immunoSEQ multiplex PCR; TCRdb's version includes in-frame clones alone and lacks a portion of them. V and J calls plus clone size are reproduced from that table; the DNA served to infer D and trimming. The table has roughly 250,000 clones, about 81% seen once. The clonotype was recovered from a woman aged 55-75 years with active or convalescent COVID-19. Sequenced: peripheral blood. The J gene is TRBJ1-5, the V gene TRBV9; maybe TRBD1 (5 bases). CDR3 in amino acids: CASSQGPVSNQPQHF. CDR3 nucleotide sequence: TGTGCCAGCAGCCAGGGTCCCGTTAGCAATCAGCCCCAGCATTTT.